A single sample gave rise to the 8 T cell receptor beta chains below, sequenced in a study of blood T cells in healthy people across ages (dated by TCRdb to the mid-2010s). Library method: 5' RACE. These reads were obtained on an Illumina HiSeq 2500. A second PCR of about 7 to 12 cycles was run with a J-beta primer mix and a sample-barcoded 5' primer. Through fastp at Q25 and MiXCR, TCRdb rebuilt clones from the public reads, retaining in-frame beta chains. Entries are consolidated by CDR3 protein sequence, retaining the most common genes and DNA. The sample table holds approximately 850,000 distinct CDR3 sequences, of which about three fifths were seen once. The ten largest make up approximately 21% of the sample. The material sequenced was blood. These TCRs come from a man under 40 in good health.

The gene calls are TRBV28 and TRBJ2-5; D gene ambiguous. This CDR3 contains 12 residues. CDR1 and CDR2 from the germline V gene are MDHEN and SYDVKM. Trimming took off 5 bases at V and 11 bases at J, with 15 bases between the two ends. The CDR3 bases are TGTGCCAGCAGTGGTCGGAGAGTAGAGCAGTACTTC. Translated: CASSGRRVEQYF.

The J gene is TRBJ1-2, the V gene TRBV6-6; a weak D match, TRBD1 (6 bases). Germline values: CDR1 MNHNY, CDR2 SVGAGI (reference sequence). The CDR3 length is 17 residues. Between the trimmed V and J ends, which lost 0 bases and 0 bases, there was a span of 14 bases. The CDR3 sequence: CASSYSGGATTNYGYTF. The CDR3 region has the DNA TGTGCCAGCAGTTACTCGGGGGGGGCGACCACTAACTATGGCTACACCTTC.

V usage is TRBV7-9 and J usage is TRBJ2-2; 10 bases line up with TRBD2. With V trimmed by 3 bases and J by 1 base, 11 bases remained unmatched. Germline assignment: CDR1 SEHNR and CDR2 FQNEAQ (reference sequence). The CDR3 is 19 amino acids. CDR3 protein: CASSLRGLAEILNTGELFF. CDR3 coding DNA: TGTGCCAGCAGCTTGAGAGGACTAGCGGAAATATTGAACACCGGGGAGCTGTTTTTT.

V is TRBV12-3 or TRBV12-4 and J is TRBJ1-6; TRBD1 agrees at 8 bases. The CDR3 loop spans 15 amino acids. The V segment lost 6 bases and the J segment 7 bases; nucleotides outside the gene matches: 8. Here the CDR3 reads CASRQSGGANSPLHF. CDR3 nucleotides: TGTGCCAGCAGGCAATCAGGGGGCGCGAATTCACCCCTCCACTTT.

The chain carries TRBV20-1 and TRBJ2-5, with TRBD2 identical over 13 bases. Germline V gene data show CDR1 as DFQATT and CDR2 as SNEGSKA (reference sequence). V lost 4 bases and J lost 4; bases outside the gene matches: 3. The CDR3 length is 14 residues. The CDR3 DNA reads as TGCAGTGCTAAGAGGACTAGCGGGGGAGAGACCCAGTACTTC. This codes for CSAKRTSGGETQYF.

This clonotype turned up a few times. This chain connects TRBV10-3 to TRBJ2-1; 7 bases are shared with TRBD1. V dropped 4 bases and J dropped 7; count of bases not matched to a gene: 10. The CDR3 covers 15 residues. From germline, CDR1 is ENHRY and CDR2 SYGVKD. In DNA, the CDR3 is TGTGCCATCAGTGGGAGCGAGGGACAGAATAATGAGCAGTTCTTC. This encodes CAISGSEGQNNEQFF.

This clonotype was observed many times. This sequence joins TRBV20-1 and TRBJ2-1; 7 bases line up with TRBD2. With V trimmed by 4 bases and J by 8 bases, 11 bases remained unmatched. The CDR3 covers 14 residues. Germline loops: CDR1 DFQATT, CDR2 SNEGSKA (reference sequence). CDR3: CSAIGGRGRDEQFF. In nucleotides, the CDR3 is TGCAGTGCTATCGGCGGGAGAGGTAGAGATGAGCAGTTCTTC.

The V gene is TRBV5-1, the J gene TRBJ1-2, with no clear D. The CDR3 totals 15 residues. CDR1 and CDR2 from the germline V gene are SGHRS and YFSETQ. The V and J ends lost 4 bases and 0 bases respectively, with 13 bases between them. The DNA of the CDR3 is TGCGCCAGCAGCACCGGCCCGGGAACTAACTATGGCTACACCTTC. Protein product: CASSTGPGTNYGYTF.